These 18 T cell receptor beta chains were sequenced from one sample in a study of shared clonotypes between healthy human individuals. Repertoires were generated with immunoSEQ multiplex PCR, while TCRdb's copy carries only in-frame clones and drops some. The sample has approximately 470,000 clones; around 85% are singletons. Sequenced sample: PBMCs. The origin of the receptors is a woman in her forties in good health. Some clones in this sample may be carry-over from other donors' samples.

The chain is built from TRBV6-5 and TRBJ2-7; TRBD2 aligns across 15 bases. Trimming at V came to 6 bases and at J to 6 bases, leaving 6 bases not matched to a gene. CDR3 length: 15 residues. CDR1 and CDR2 (germline): MNHEY, SVGAGI. The CDR3 coding sequence is TGTGCCAGCAGGGGGCCGGGACTAGCGGGAGGCGAGCAGTACTTC. Protein: CASRGPGLAGGEQYF.

The chain couples TRBV6-1 to TRBJ2-5; D perhaps matches TRBD1 (6 bases). With 5 bases removed from V and 5 bases from J, the gap between germline ends came to 15 bases. Germline V gene data show CDR1 as MNHNS and CDR2 as SASEGT. The CDR3 spans 14 residues. CDR3 sequence (DNA): TGTGCCAGCAGTAGCCTCAGGGGAGTTGAGACCCAGTACTTC. Its protein product is CASSSLRGVETQYF.

As regards this clone: The same CDR3 also results from other DNA sequences found in this sample. This sequence joins TRBV18 and TRBJ2-5; possibly TRBD1 or TRBD2 for D (5 bases each). The CDR3 is 13 amino acids. The germline V gene has CDR1 KGHSH and CDR2 LQKENI. V was clipped by 2 bases and J by 5 bases, with 9 bases between them. The CDR3: CASSPGGAETQYF. DNA of the CDR3: TGTGCCAGCTCACCAGGGGGTGCGGAGACCCAGTACTTC.

The chain links TRBV6-6 to TRBJ1-6, with TRBD1 matching over 9 bases. The CDR3 is made up of 16 amino acids. Trimming cost V 6 bases and J 6 bases; bases outside gene matches: 9. Germline V gene lookup returns CDR1 MNHNY and CDR2 SVGAGI (reference sequence). In nucleotides, the CDR3 is TGTGCCAGCAGGGGGACGGGACAGGGAGTTAATTCACCCCTCCACTTT. Protein sequence: CASRGTGQGVNSPLHF.

This clone has a handful of counts. This chain connects TRBV30 to TRBJ2-2; D may be TRBD1 or TRBD2 (5 bases each). Germline-derived CDR1 and CDR2 are GTSNPN and SVGIG (reference sequence). The V gene lost 2 bases and the J gene lost 3 bases, with 13 bases spanning the gap. The length of the CDR3 is 15 residues. CDR3 sequence: CAWSSGLGYTGELFF. CDR3 nucleotide sequence: TGTGCCTGGAGTTCGGGGCTAGGCTACACCGGGGAGCTGTTTTTT. Filled out from reference TRBV30 and TRBJ2-2, the complete variable domain reads SQTIHQWPATLVQPVGSPLSLECTVEGTSNPNLYWYRQAAGRGLQLLFYSVGIGQISSEVPQNLSASRPQDRQFILSSKKLLLSDSGFYLCAWSSGLGYTGELFFGEGSRLTVL.

The chain couples TRBV9 to TRBJ2-2; maybe TRBD1 (5 bases). This CDR3 region has 13 residues. The germline CDR1 and CDR2 sequences are SGDLS and YYNGEE. Trimming pared 7 bases from V and 7 bases from J, leaving 14 bases between. This chain's CDR3 is CASQQGGNGELFF. The CDR3 DNA reads as TGTGCCAGCCAGCAGGGCGGCAACGGGGAGCTGTTTTTT.

CDR3: CASSPDLKGYNEQFF. The CDR3 nucleotides are TGCGCCAGCAGCCCCGACTTAAAGGGCTACAATGAGCAGTTCTTC. The rearrangement joins TRBV5-1 to TRBJ2-1, with D hard to call. The V gene lost 4 bases and the J gene lost 3 bases, with 14 bases spanning the gap. CDR1 and CDR2 (germline): SGHRS, YFSETQ. The CDR3 extends over 15 amino acids.

This clone was detected a few times. The chain employs TRBV9 and TRBJ2-1, with a weak D call TRBD2 (6 bases). Germline V gives CDR1 SGDLS, CDR2 YYNGEE. The CDR3 contains 15 residues. V lost 2 bases and J lost 2, with 11 bases in between. The CDR3 DNA reads TGTGCCAGCAGCGTCGGGGGTCCAACCTACAATGAGCAGTTCTTC. Translating gives CASSVGGPTYNEQFF.

The rearrangement links TRBV7-9 to TRBJ1-2; possibly TRBD1 for D (6 bases). There are 15 residues in the CDR3. V lost 3 bases to trimming and J lost 2 bases, with 13 bases between them. Germline V gene lookup returns CDR1 SEHNR and CDR2 FQNEAQ (reference sequence). CDR3 sequence reads: CASSFSVQGNYGYTF. The CDR3 nucleotides read TGTGCCAGCAGCTTTTCGGTACAGGGAAACTATGGCTACACCTTC. The full variable domain, completed using reference TRBV7-9 and TRBJ1-2, is DTGVSQNPRHKITKRGQNVTFRCDPISEHNRLYWYRQTLGQGPEFLTYFQNEAQLEKSRLLSDRFSAERPKGSFSTLEIQRTEQGDSAMYLCASSFSVQGNYGYTFGSGTRLTVV.

For this clone: At one of its ends the junction is not consistent with the germline gene, which may arise from a read error. The gene calls are TRBV6-1 and TRBJ2-5; D possibly corresponds to TRBD1 (5 bases). Germline values: CDR1 MNHNS, CDR2 SASEGT. The CDR3 is 15 amino acids. CDR3 amino acids: CASREVGHGLETQYF. The CDR3 coding sequence is TGTGCCAGCAGGGAAGTCGGACACGGTCTGGAGACCCAGTACTTC.

The chain is built from TRBV15 and TRBJ2-7, with 12 bases that match TRBD1. Germline assignment: CDR1 LNHNV and CDR2 YYDKDF (reference sequence). The CDR3 is 12 residues long. CDR3 coding DNA: TGTGCAATCGGGGACAGGGGGCGGCAGCAGTACTTC. Translation gives CAIGDRGRQQYF.

The genes are TRBV19 and TRBJ2-2; no definite D call. V was shortened by 7 bases and J by 5 bases, with 8 bases between the two germline ends. The CDR3 is made up of 12 amino acids. CDR1 and CDR2 (germline): LNHDA, SQIVND (reference sequence). This CDR3 is CASTPRTGELFF. The DNA of the CDR3 is TGTGCCAGTACCCCGAGGACCGGGGAGCTGTTTTTT.

The V and J genes are TRBV28 and TRBJ2-7, with 7 bases identical to TRBD1. Trimming at V came to 5 bases and at J to 4 bases, leaving 2 bases not matched to a gene. Germline V gene lookup returns CDR1 MDHEN and CDR2 SYDVKM. CDR3 length: 12 amino acids. CDR3 loop: CASSRGRYEQYF. CDR3 nucleotides: TGTGCCAGCAGTAGGGGGCGTTACGAGCAGTACTTC.

The genes are TRBV7-2 and TRBJ2-1; 8 bases match TRBD2. Trimming took 5 bases from V and 4 from J; bases not matched to a gene: 4. This CDR3 has 14 amino acids. CDR1 is SGHTA and CDR2 is FQGNSA in the germline V gene. This chain's CDR3 is CASSKTSGYNEQFF. CDR3 DNA sequence: TGTGCCAGCAGCAAAACTAGCGGTTACAATGAGCAGTTCTTC.

The J gene is TRBJ2-3, the V gene TRBV30; the D gene is possibly TRBD2 (5 bases). The CDR3 sequence is 16 residues long. Trimming shortened V by 4 bases and J by 2 bases, and 19 bases separated the two germline ends. The V gene's germline CDR1 is GTSNPN and CDR2 SVGIG (reference sequence). Here the CDR3 DNA reads TGTGCCTGGAACCCCCTCCGGACTGCCGCCACAGATACGCAGTATTTT. It is translated as CAWNPLRTAATDTQYF.

As regards this clone: Only one base separates this from a far larger clonotype, so it likely reflects a read error. Within the sample, other DNA sequences also encode this same CDR3. The CDR3 region is CASSSPEWIRDTEAFF. CDR3 DNA sequence: TGCGCCAGCAGCTCCCCTGAGTGGATTCGGGACACTGAAGCTTTCTTT. This sequence joins TRBV11-2 and TRBJ1-1; D remains ambiguous. CDR3 length: 16 residues. Per germline, CDR1 SGHAT and CDR2 FQNNGV.

The chain uses TRBV7-9 and TRBJ1-3; a weak D match, TRBD1 (5 bases). Germline CDR1 is SEHNR and CDR2 is FQNEAQ (reference sequence). V lost 5 bases and J 0 bases, leaving 11 bases between the germline ends. The CDR3 loop spans 15 amino acids. The CDR3 DNA is TGTGCCAGCAGCCAGACTCAGGGCTCTGGAAACACCATATATTTT. Translation: CASSQTQGSGNTIYF.

Points on this clone: A far bigger clonotype differs at one base, so this is likely a read error. This chain connects TRBV30 to TRBJ1-5, with a weak D call TRBD1 (6 bases). The CDR3 totals 13 residues. Trimming cost V 7 bases and J 4 bases, with 14 bases left between them. Germline CDR1 is GTSNPN and CDR2 is SVGIG (reference sequence). The chain's CDR3 is CALSTGQNQPQHF. The CDR3 DNA reads TGTGCCTTGAGCACCGGACAGAATCAGCCCCAGCATTTT.